This entry describes one TCR beta chain. What it binds is unknown. Researchers ran the PCR with 60 Vbeta and 13 Jbeta primers. Authors' methods: It was a later analysis that counted some 80 million unique TCR beta chains, of which about 10 million were shared. Sequenced by immunoSEQ multiplex PCR; TCRdb stores in-frame clones only, minus some. The V and J calls and clone size are taken from that table; D and trimming were inferred from the DNA. The sample table sets out about 170,000 clones. These data belong to a study of cytomegalovirus exposure and HLA in healthy donors. Study-level points and caveats: Most TCR sequences proved rare, with some public TCRs found in many donors. Productive rates of about 90% or about 30% were seen for most TCR beta V segments in an earlier analysis.

This CDR3 has 15 amino acids. V was pared by 1 base and J by 3 bases, with 11 bases between. Germline V gene lookup returns CDR1 SEHNR and CDR2 FQNEAQ (reference sequence). Sequenced input: PBMCs. The chain joins TRBV7-9 to TRBJ2-3; a possible D gene is TRBD1 (6 bases). The TCR comes from a woman in her late teens or twenties in good health and CMV-seropositive. CDR3 amino acids: CASSLVGGETDTQYF. DNA of the CDR3: TGTGCCAGCAGCTTAGTAGGGGGTGAAACAGATACGCAGTATTTT.